A selection of T cell receptor beta chains follows, all from one sample in a study of blood T cell repertoires in COVID-19. Using immunoSEQ multiplex PCR, the repertoire was profiled, and TCRdb retains in-frame clones only, with some absent. This repertoire shows some 50,000 clones, over 65% found once; its top ten account for 8.5% to 9%. The specimen sequenced was peripheral blood. Receptor source: a woman aged 70-85 years with acute or convalescent COVID-19. The CDR3 runs from the conserved cysteine through the conserved F or W. A D gene is named only where the DNA matches it firmly. For some rows the clone size is stated as once, few or many, or as a class when expanded; others skip it.

V,J,size,D,DNA,CDR3
TRBV5-1,TRBJ1-2,few,TRBD1,TGCGCCAGCAGCCCACAGGGGGCGGACTATGGCTACACCTTC,CASSPQGADYGYTF
TRBV28,TRBJ2-7,NA,NA,TGTGCCAGCAGTTCACTCGGGGAGGACCACGAGCAGTACTTC,CASSSLGEDHEQYF
TRBV6-1,TRBJ1-1,NA,NA,TGTGCCAGCAGTGAACCATTGAACACTGAAGCTTTCTTT,CASSEPLNTEAFF
TRBV11-2,TRBJ1-1,NA,NA,TGTGCCAGCAGCTTAGATGTAGACACTGAAGCTTTCTTT,CASSLDVDTEAFF
TRBV7-9,TRBJ1-4,NA,NA,TGTGCCAGCAGCTTGAGGGAGGGACAAAGAGGGGAAAAACTGTTTTTT,CASSLREGQRGEKLFF
TRBV11-1,TRBJ1-1,NA,TRBD1,TGTGCCAGCAGCTCAGGGGGTCGAGGGGCGAACACTGAAGCTTTCTTT,CASSSGGRGANTEAFF
TRBV6-5,TRBJ1-2,NA,NA,TGTGCCAGCAGAGCGACGGAAGCTAACTATGGCTACACCTTC,CASRATEANYGYTF
TRBV6-5,TRBJ1-1,NA,TRBD1,TGTGCCAGCAGTCCACCGGGACAGCTGAACACTGAAGCTTTCTTT,CASSPPGQLNTEAFF
TRBV3-1/TRBV3-2,TRBJ1-5,NA,NA,TGTGCCAGCAGCCAGACTTCTGATCAGCCCCAGCATTTT,CASSQTSDQPQHF
TRBV28,TRBJ2-7,NA,TRBD1,TGTGCCAGCAACGGACAGGGTGTCCACGAGCAGTACTTC,CASNGQGVHEQYF
TRBV6-4,TRBJ1-5,NA,NA,TGTGCCAGCAGTGCTGGGCCTCATCAGCCCCAGCATTTT,CASSAGPHQPQHF
TRBV30,TRBJ1-1,few,TRBD1,TGTGCCTGGAGTAAAAAAGGACAGGGCCTTTTCCACACTGAAGCTTTCTTT,CAWSKKGQGLFHTEAFF
TRBV7-8,TRBJ2-2,once,NA,TGTGCCAGCAGCTTAAGGAGGGCGTTTATCAACACCGGGGAGCTGTTTTTT,CASSLRRAFINTGELFF
TRBV7-2,TRBJ2-1,NA,TRBD2,TGTGCCAGCAGCTCGTACCTTAGCGGGGGCTCCTACAATGAGCAGTTCTTC,CASSSYLSGGSYNEQFF
TRBV11-1,TRBJ2-5,NA,NA,TGTGCCAGCAGCTTATCAGGGGAAGAGACCCAGTACTTC,CASSLSGEETQYF
TRBV27,TRBJ2-6,once,NA,TGTGCCAGCAGCCGGTCCCTGTTAACGTTCTCTGGGGCCAACGTCCTGACTTTC,CASSRSLLTFSGANVLTF
TRBV7-3,TRBJ2-2,NA,TRBD2,TGTGCCAGCAGCTTAAATCCTAGCGGGAACACCGGGGAGCTGTTTTTT,CASSLNPSGNTGELFF